This T cell receptor (beta chain) was found in a study of beta chain features in type 1 diabetes. Findings and limits, study-wide: TCRB CDR3s from Type 1 diabetes patients were moderately but significantly shorter in all four CD4+ subsets.

Sorting that relied on CD45RO/CCR7/CD25/CD127/CD95/CD27 yielded CD4+ naive, central memory, regulatory and stem cell-like memory cells. Concerning this clone: Its target is unknown.

Every bit of the isolated RNA underwent reverse transcription, so sequencing read expressed TCRB transcripts. About 4 million reads per sample were averaged for naive, central memory and regulatory samples. The table came from immunoSEQ multiplex PCR; TCRdb's copy has only in-frame clones and leaves some out. The data hold around 690,000 clones, with around 12% observed a single time. V shed 4 bases, J shed 3 bases, and the junction held 2 bases outside the gene matches. Germline-derived CDR1 and CDR2 are SGHNT and YYREEE (reference sequence). This CDR3 spans 15 amino acids. Material for sequencing was naive CD4+ T cells from blood. The chain couples TRBV5-4 to TRBJ2-1; TRBD2 matches at 12 bases. The sequence was obtained from a young man with type 1 diabetes. The CDR3 loop is CASSQTSGGYNEQFF. The CDR3 coding sequence is TGTGCCAGCAGCCAGACTAGCGGGGGCTACAATGAGCAGTTCTTC.